A single T cell receptor beta chain is shown here with its context. Its antigen is currently unknown. The sample originates from a study of cytomegalovirus exposure and HLA in healthy donors. V was clipped by 3 bases and J by 9 bases, with 18 bases between them. The CDR3 has 15 residues. Germline V CDR1 and CDR2: SGHVS, FNYEAQ. Repertoires were generated with immunoSEQ multiplex PCR, while TCRdb's copy carries only in-frame clones and drops some. The sample records 90,000 to 150,000 clones, around 88% being singletons. Study observations and caveats: Investigators reported 150 to 200 TCR beta chains as tied to cytomegalovirus.

The sample consisted of PBMCs. The chain uses TRBV7-6 and TRBJ2-1, with D maybe TRBD2 (6 bases). The origin of this receptor is a man younger than 35 in good health and CMV-seronegative. The CDR3 here is CASSLLWDSVGEQFF. The CDR3 DNA sequence: TGTGCCAGCAGCTTGCTGTGGGACTCGGTTGGTGAGCAGTTCTTC. Filled out from reference TRBV7-6 and TRBJ2-1, the complete variable domain reads GAGVSQSPRYKVTKRGQDVALRCDPISGHVSLYWYRQALGQGPEFLTYFNYEAQQDKSGLPNDRFSAERPEGSISTLTIQRTEQRDSAMYRCASSLLWDSVGEQFFGPGTRLTVL.